One and the same sample provided the 21 T cell receptor beta chains below, sequenced in a study of CD8 T cells in Susac syndrome. It was with random hexamers that roughly 0.45 to 1 ug RNA was reverse transcribed. TCRdb recomputed calls from the immunoSEQ multiplex PCR reads with MiXCR, one row per CDR3 protein. This sample has 95,000 to 150,000 distinct CDR3 sequences; over 95% occur once, and the top ten carry 0.13% to 0.15%. The sample comprised CD4+ T cells from PBMCs. The receptor set was obtained from a human donor with Susac syndrome.

The chain recombines TRBV28 with TRBJ1-5, with a tentative D call TRBD1 (5 bases). Germline CDR1 MDHEN, CDR2 SYDVKM. V was trimmed by 3 bases and J by 2 bases, leaving 11 bases between them. The CDR3 length is 15 residues. CDR3: CASSLGGIGNQPQHF. Here the CDR3 DNA reads TGTGCCAGCAGTTTGGGGGGAATAGGCAATCAGCCCCAGCATTTT.

The rearrangement uses TRBV24-1 and TRBJ2-3; TRBD2 aligns across 8 bases. V lost 4 bases, J lost 1 base, and 6 bases stayed unmatched. This CDR3 contains 16 residues. Germline V gene data show CDR1 as KGHDR and CDR2 as SFDVKD. In DNA form, the CDR3 reads TGTGCCACCAGTGACCGGAGCGGGAGTGGCACAGATACGCAGTATTTT. Translating gives CATSDRSGSGTDTQYF.

The CDR3 DNA reads TGTGCCAGCAGCGTGGGGTCTTCCTACGAGCAGTACTTC. It is translated as CASSVGSSYEQYF. The genes are TRBV9 and TRBJ2-7; D uncertain. Trimming left V 2 bases short and J 1 base short, with 7 bases between. The CDR3 covers 13 residues. In germline, CDR1 is SGDLS, CDR2 YYNGEE.

CDR3 in amino acids: CSASSAGAGEQYF. CDR3 DNA: TGCAGTGCTAGTTCAGCGGGAGCTGGCGAGCAGTACTTC. The rearrangement links TRBV20-1 to TRBJ2-7; 8 bases are shared with TRBD2. Germline V gene data show CDR1 as DFQATT and CDR2 as SNEGSKA (reference sequence). This CDR3 region has 13 residues. V lost 3 bases to trimming and J lost 6 bases; unmatched junction nucleotides: 7.

The genes are TRBV24-1 and TRBJ2-6; D uncertain. Germline loops: CDR1 KGHDR, CDR2 SFDVKD. The CDR3 sequence is 14 residues long. Trimming removed 7 bases from V and 0 bases from J, with 6 bases in between. The CDR3 reads CATSRSSGANVLTF. The CDR3 nucleotides read TGTGCCACCAGCCGGAGCTCTGGGGCCAACGTCCTGACTTTC.

This chain uses TRBV9 with TRBJ2-2; no reliable D call. The CDR3 extends over 14 amino acids. Trimming removed 1 base from V and 0 bases from J, with 4 bases in between. The germline V gene has CDR1 SGDLS and CDR2 YYNGEE. The CDR3 DNA reads TGTGCCAGCAGCGTATCAACGAACACCGGGGAGCTGTTTTTT. This sequence encodes CASSVSTNTGELFF.

The rearrangement links TRBV3-1 to TRBJ2-3; maybe TRBD2 (5 bases). CDR1 LGHDT and CDR2 YNNKEL come from the germline V gene (reference sequence). CDR3 length: 14 residues. V was trimmed by 0 bases and J by 6 bases, leaving 10 bases between them. CDR3 sequence: CASSQEGSIDTQYF. CDR3 DNA: TGTGCCAGCAGCCAAGAAGGGAGTATCGATACGCAGTATTTT.

This chain links TRBV18 with TRBJ2-5; no reliable D call. Trimming shortened V by 2 bases and J by 5 bases, and 12 bases separated the two germline ends. The V gene's germline CDR1 is KGHSH and CDR2 LQKENI. The CDR3 spans 14 residues. The CDR3 sequence is CASSPGSERETQYF. The CDR3 region has the DNA TGTGCCAGCTCACCAGGGTCCGAGAGGGAGACCCAGTACTTC.

This sequence joins TRBV4-1 and TRBJ1-4, with D tentatively TRBD1 (5 bases). CDR1 and CDR2 (germline): MGHRA, YSYEKL. V shed 0 bases and J shed 4 bases, with 12 bases lying between them. This CDR3 comprises 16 residues. CDR3 sequence reads: CASSQEGGTGNEKLFF. The CDR3 DNA reads as TGCGCCAGCAGCCAAGAAGGAGGGACGGGTAATGAAAAACTGTTTTTT.

The chain uses TRBV12-3 or TRBV12-4 and TRBJ2-1; no reliable D call. V lost 2 bases and J 7 bases, leaving 6 bases between the germline ends. The CDR3 spans 12 residues. The CDR3 nucleotides are TGTGCCAGCAGTTTACTTGAAAATGAGCAGTTCTTC. This sequence encodes CASSLLENEQFF.

The chain couples TRBV15 to TRBJ2-7; weak D call: TRBD2 (6 bases). The V end lost 0 bases, the J end lost 0 bases, and 12 bases lay between the germline ends. The length of the CDR3 is 16 residues. The germline CDR1 and CDR2 sequences are LNHNV and YYDKDF (reference sequence). CDR3 residues: CATSRDLLAYSYEQYF. The CDR3 bases are TGTGCCACCAGCAGAGACCTACTAGCCTACTCCTACGAGCAGTACTTC.

The rearrangement links TRBV12-3 or TRBV12-4 to TRBJ1-2; 9 nucleotides align to TRBD1. This CDR3 is built from 14 residues. Germline trimming cut 4 bases from V and 6 bases from J; bases unmatched to any gene: 6. The CDR3 loop is CASSSGTGSNGYTF. The CDR3, as DNA: TGTGCCAGCAGTTCCGGGACAGGGAGCAATGGCTACACCTTC.

The CDR3, as DNA: TGTGCCTGGATTTCGGGGGAACTAGCGGGAGGGGAGGGCGAGCAGTTCTTC. Protein product: CAWISGELAGGEGEQFF. The chain joins TRBV30 to TRBJ2-1; 13 bases align to TRBD2. V lost 4 bases and J lost 10; bases outside the gene matches: 16. Germline loops: CDR1 GTSNPN, CDR2 SVGIG (reference sequence). The CDR3 is 17 amino acids.

The count of this clonotype is one. The chain couples TRBV7-6 to TRBJ2-2; D is unclear. Germline-derived CDR1 and CDR2 are SGHVS and FNYEAQ. CDR3 length: 14 amino acids. Deletions cut 5 bases from V and 1 base from J, with 8 bases between. CDR3 sequence: CASSLAVNTGELFF. CDR3 bases: TGTGCCAGCAGCCTGGCCGTGAACACCGGGGAGCTGTTTTTT.

The V and J genes are TRBV30 and TRBJ1-1; D remains unclear. The germline V gene encodes CDR1 GTSNPN and CDR2 SVGIG (reference sequence). V lost 0 bases and J lost 0, with 11 bases in between. The CDR3 has 15 amino acids. CDR3 loop: CAWSVLGSLNTEAFF. CDR3 DNA sequence: TGTGCCTGGAGTGTACTGGGCAGCTTGAACACTGAAGCTTTCTTT.

The rearrangement links TRBV20-1 to TRBJ2-1; a possible D gene is TRBD2 (6 bases). This CDR3 spans 11 amino acids. The germline gives CDR1 DFQATT, CDR2 SNEGSKA (reference sequence). V lost 7 bases, J lost 9 bases, and 13 bases lay in between. CDR3 region: CSVKKGGEQFF. The CDR3 nucleotides are TGCAGTGTTAAAAAGGGAGGTGAGCAGTTCTTC.

V usage is TRBV5-4 and J usage is TRBJ2-7, with 8 bases matching TRBD2. CDR1 is SGHNT, CDR2 YYREEE, per germline (reference sequence). The CDR3 spans 16 residues. Trimming cost V 4 bases and J 1 base; bases outside gene matches: 10. For the CDR3, the DNA is TGTGCCAGCAGCCCGCAAGCGGGAGTAAAGTCCTACGAGCAGTACTTC. This encodes CASSPQAGVKSYEQYF.

The chain links TRBV19 to TRBJ1-5; a possible D gene is TRBD1 (5 bases). V lost 2 bases and J 2 bases, leaving 10 bases between the germline ends. Germline V gives CDR1 LNHDA, CDR2 SQIVND (reference sequence). The CDR3 has 15 residues. The CDR3 region is CASSITGLGNQPQHF. CDR3 sequence (DNA): TGTGCCAGTAGTATAACAGGTTTAGGCAATCAGCCCCAGCATTTT.

The V gene is TRBV24-1, the J gene TRBJ2-3, with D perhaps assigned TRBD1 or TRBD2 (5 bases each). Trimming left V 4 bases short and J 0 bases short, with 13 bases between. Per the germline V gene, CDR1 is KGHDR and CDR2 is SFDVKD. This CDR3 has 16 residues. The DNA for the CDR3 is TGTGCCACCAGTGACCGTTACGGGGCCAGCACAGATACGCAGTATTTT. It encodes CATSDRYGASTDTQYF.

This chain joins TRBV3-1 and TRBJ2-5; D is unresolved. CDR1 and CDR2 (germline): LGHDT, YNNKEL (reference sequence). The CDR3 covers 13 residues. The V gene lost 4 bases and the J gene lost 4 bases, with 10 bases spanning the gap. CDR3 sequence reads: CASSRGVRETQYF. CDR3 DNA: TGTGCCAGCAGCCGAGGAGTAAGAGAGACCCAGTACTTC.

The rearrangement joins TRBV11-2 to TRBJ2-1; 9 bases align to TRBD1. Germline CDR1 is SGHAT and CDR2 is FQNNGV. J lost 5 bases, V lost 6 bases, and 8 bases had no gene match. CDR3 length equals 15 residues. CDR3 residues: CASRPGQGGNNEQFF. Written as DNA, the CDR3 is TGTGCCAGCAGGCCGGGACAGGGAGGGAACAATGAGCAGTTCTTC.